This paragraph reports one TCR beta chain. This entry belongs to a study of OX40 agonist ivuxolimab in advanced cancers. There are 18 residues in the CDR3. The germline gives CDR1 SGHAT, CDR2 FQNNGV. J lost 2 bases, V lost 4 bases, and 11 bases had no gene match. Profiling relied on immunoSEQ multiplex PCR, and the TCRdb table lists in-frame clones only, not all of them. This sample has some 94,000 clones, with 90% to 95% found just once. Sequencing used CD4+ or CD8+ T cells sorted from blood, obtained in a trial of the OX40 agonist ivuxolimab. This TCR was recovered from an adult with an advanced solid tumor such as melanoma, head and neck, liver or kidney cancer. The V gene is TRBV11-2, the J gene TRBJ2-2; 9 nucleotides match TRBD1. The CDR3 protein is CASSSTTTGGLNTGELFF. The CDR3 DNA sequence: TGTGCCAGCAGCTCGACGACTACAGGGGGCTTAAACACCGGGGAGCTGTTTTTT.